The sequence of this TCR beta chain was determined in a study of T cell therapy after organ transplantation. The germline gives CDR1 SGHNT, CDR2 YYREEE (reference sequence). Trimming stripped 9 bases from V and 0 bases from J, with 9 bases between. This CDR3 is built from 12 residues. Stated time point: 4-8 weeks after completion of therapy. This clone is categorized as large. Its antigen is undetermined. Here immunoSEQ multiplex PCR was the method, and the copy in TCRdb shows in-frame clones only, minus some. The profile shows about 1,100 clones, about 72% of them singletons. The chain joins TRBV5-4 to TRBJ1-2, with D uncertain. This TCR derives from a human patient who had received a solid organ transplant and had CMV disease. The T cells may partly be graft donor cells. The source was CD8+ T cells from blood, collected after autologous CMV-specific T cell therapy. CDR3 protein: CAITESNYGYTF. The CDR3 DNA reads TGTGCCATCACAGAGTCTAACTATGGCTACACCTTC.